Shown below are 3 T cell receptor beta chains from a single sample sequenced in a study of blood T cells in healthy people across ages. Next came a second PCR, run for about 7 to 12 cycles, which used a sample-barcoded 5' primer along with a J-beta primer mix. Each CDR3 protein is one row after TCRdb ran MiXCR on the 5' RACE reads. Of roughly 700,000 distinct CDR3 sequences listed, 45% to 50% are singletons. The sequencing sample was made of blood. Receptor source: a woman aged 55-70 years in good health.

This sequence joins TRBV25-1 and TRBJ1-1; D uncertain. Germline values: CDR1 MGHDK, CDR2 SYGVNS. V lost 2 bases and J 2 bases, leaving 6 bases between the germline ends. The CDR3 sequence is 13 residues long. CDR3 nucleotide sequence: TGTGCCAGCAGTGAAATGCGAAACACTGAAGCTTTCTTT. Its protein is CASSEMRNTEAFF.

The rearrangement joins TRBV20-1 to TRBJ2-7; tentative D call: TRBD2 (6 bases). Germline V lookup: CDR1 DFQATT, CDR2 SNEGSKA (reference sequence). The V gene lost 6 bases and the J gene lost 4 bases, with 16 bases spanning the gap. The CDR3 is made up of 13 amino acids. The CDR3 reads CSAQASVQYEQYF. In DNA, the CDR3 is TGCAGTGCCCAGGCTAGCGTCCAATACGAGCAGTACTTC.

The V gene is TRBV7-9, the J gene TRBJ2-1, with D perhaps matching TRBD1 (6 bases). The end of the DNA aligns better with TRBJ2-7, so the J call may be wrong. The CDR3 spans 15 residues. Germline-derived CDR1 and CDR2 are SEHNR and FQNEAQ (reference sequence). CDR3 nucleotides: TGTGCCAGCAGCTTCTATGGGACACTCTACAATGAGCAGTACTTC. Its protein is CASSFYGTLYNEQYF.